The clone carrying this T cell receptor beta chain was observed a handful of times. Its antigen remains unidentified. Vbeta (60) and Jbeta (13) primers were used in the PCR. In the authors' workflow: Unique TCR beta chains totaled some 88 million in a later count, with around 11 million of them shared. Sequenced by immunoSEQ multiplex PCR; TCRdb stores in-frame clones only, minus some. That table supplies the V and J calls and clone size; D and trimming were determined from the DNA. Among 160,000 or so clones, around 79% were seen once, and the ten largest hold about 2%. These data belong to a study of cytomegalovirus exposure and HLA in healthy donors. Study-wide findings and caveats: Presence/absence analyses assumed roughly uniform sequencing depth across donors. Several of the most significant clusters appeared, in a later analysis, to be linked to common viral pathogens. For cytomegalovirus status, the classifier reportedly gave diagnoses with high specificity and sensitivity.

There are 14 residues in the CDR3. Germline CDR1 and CDR2: MNHEY and SMNVEV (reference sequence). V gave up 5 bases and J gave up 4 bases; unmatched junction bases: 4. The rearrangement joins TRBV27 to TRBJ1-5; 8 bases are a match to TRBD1. This TCR derives from a middle-aged man in good health and CMV-seronegative. Sequenced material: PBMCs. This CDR3 is CASSRTGRNQPQHF. In DNA, the CDR3 is TGTGCCAGCAGTCGGACAGGGAGGAATCAGCCCCAGCATTTT.